Following are 16 T cell receptor beta chains from one sample sequenced in a study of beta chain features in type 1 diabetes. Study-wide results and limits: People with Type 1 diabetes carried modestly yet significantly shorter TCRB CDR3s in all four CD4+ subsets.

Their antigen targets remain unknown. Every bit of the isolated RNA underwent reverse transcription, so sequencing read expressed TCRB transcripts. Generated by immunoSEQ multiplex PCR, the TCRdb table keeps only in-frame clones and is missing some. This table holds about 170,000 clones, almost 8% found once. Sequencing input: central memory CD4+ T cells from blood. Receptors were obtained from a man younger than 35 with type 1 diabetes.

This clone was recorded a few times. The chain combines TRBV5-1 with TRBJ1-3; no reliable D call. CDR3 length: 14 amino acids. V was pared by 2 bases and J by 4 bases, with 10 bases between. Germline CDR1 and CDR2: SGHRS and YFSETQ. The DNA of the CDR3 is TGCGCCAGCAGCTTCCTGGGCGCAGGAAACACCATATATTTT. Translated, it gives CASSFLGAGNTIYF.

This clone was counted a few times. V gene TRBV29-1 combines with J gene TRBJ2-3, with a tentative D call TRBD2 (6 bases). The V end lost 4 bases, the J end lost 2 bases, and 13 bases lay between the germline ends. Germline CDR1 SQVTM, CDR2 ANQGSEA. The CDR3 is 14 amino acids. The CDR3 coding sequence is TGCAGCGTTGCGGCGGGATGGGACACAGATACGCAGTATTTT. This sequence encodes CSVAAGWDTDTQYF.

This chain links TRBV7-8 with TRBJ2-1; D is uncertain. This CDR3 has 13 amino acids. V was trimmed by 0 bases and J by 4 bases, leaving 4 bases between them. Germline V gene lookup returns CDR1 SGHVS and CDR2 FQNEAQ. The CDR3 bases are TGTGCCAGCAGCTTAGCCAATTACAATGAGCAGTTCTTC. As protein: CASSLANYNEQFF.

The table lists this clone with a few counts. The rearrangement uses TRBV7-7 and TRBJ2-5; D is unclear. The CDR3 is 13 amino acids. Trimming cost V 5 bases and J 1 base, with 8 bases left between them. Germline CDR1 SSHAT, CDR2 FNYEAQ (reference sequence). CDR3 in amino acids: CASSPGLQETQYF. The CDR3 DNA reads TGTGCCAGCAGCCCGGGTCTCCAAGAGACCCAGTACTTC. Together with reference TRBV7-7 and TRBJ2-5, the CDR3 gives the full variable domain: GAGVSQSPRYKVTKRGQDVTLRCDPISSHATLYWYQQALGQGPEFLTYFNYEAQPDKSGLPSDRFSAERPEGSISTLTIQRTEQRDSAMYRCASSPGLQETQYFGPGTRLLVL.

The chain links TRBV15 to TRBJ2-6, with 11 bases identical to TRBD2. There are 17 residues in the CDR3. After removal of 7 bases from V and 3 bases from J, the junction contained 8 bases not matched to a gene. In germline, CDR1 is LNHNV, CDR2 YYDKDF (reference sequence). DNA for the CDR3: TGTGCCACCACCGAGACTAGCGGGATGGTTGGGGCCAACGTCCTGACTTTC. Translated: CATTETSGMVGANVLTF.

This clone was picked up a small number of times. This rearrangement joins TRBV4-3 to TRBJ2-5; TRBD1 matches at 7 bases. V was pared by 1 base and J by 5 bases, with 1 base of the junction left unmatched. The length of the CDR3 is 13 residues. Germline V lookup: CDR1 LGHNA, CDR2 YSLEER. Written as DNA, the CDR3 is TGCGCCAGCAGCCAAGGACAGGGCGAGACCCAGTACTTC. This sequence encodes CASSQGQGETQYF.

This clone was seen only a few times. This chain links TRBV18 with TRBJ2-2; 11 bases are a match to TRBD2. The CDR3 is 14 amino acids. V dropped 8 bases and J dropped 7; count of bases not matched to a gene: 6. Germline V gives CDR1 KGHSH, CDR2 LQKENI. The DNA of the CDR3 is TGTGCCAGCAAGACTAGCGGGGTCATCGGGGAGCTGTTTTTT. Residues: CASKTSGVIGELFF.

This clone has at least ten counts. The chain carries TRBV2 and TRBJ1-6; 12 bases fit TRBD1. CDR1 is SNHLY and CDR2 is FYNNEI in the germline V gene. The CDR3 totals 15 residues. With 8 bases clipped from V and 7 bases from J, the junction kept 6 bases outside the gene matches. CDR3 sequence: CASGGTGGGNSPLHF. The CDR3 DNA is TGTGCCAGCGGGGGGACAGGGGGCGGGAATTCACCCCTCCACTTT.

This sequence joins TRBV18 and TRBJ1-1; a possible D gene is TRBD1 (5 bases). There are 15 residues in the CDR3. Germline values: CDR1 KGHSH, CDR2 LQKENI. V dropped 4 bases and J dropped 7 bases, with 19 bases sitting between them. CDR3 amino acids: CASSQSLGEGLEAFF. Here the CDR3 DNA reads TGTGCCAGCTCACAGTCCCTGGGGGAGGGCCTTGAAGCTTTCTTT.

V and J are TRBV4-3 and TRBJ2-5; TRBD2 might be the D (7 bases). V lost 5 bases, J lost 4 bases, and 20 bases lay in between. Per the germline V gene, CDR1 is LGHNA and CDR2 is YSLEER. CDR3 length: 16 amino acids. The CDR3 region has the DNA TGCGCCAGCAGCGGATCAGGCCAGGGAGGGGGAGAGACCCAGTACTTC. Protein sequence: CASSGSGQGGGETQYF.

This clone showed up just once. This sequence joins TRBV7-2 and TRBJ2-4; possible D gene TRBD2, 7 bases. The CDR3 is made up of 18 amino acids. Trimming shortened V by 5 bases and J by 7 bases, and 27 bases separated the two germline ends. Germline V gene lookup returns CDR1 SGHTA and CDR2 FQGNSA. The CDR3 sequence is CASSLGGAGVSGWNIQYF. The CDR3 DNA reads as TGTGCCAGCAGCCTGGGGGGGGCGGGGGTGTCGGGATGGAACATTCAGTACTTC. Filled out from reference TRBV7-2 and TRBJ2-4, the complete variable domain reads GAGVSQSPSNKVTEKGKDVELRCDPISGHTALYWYRQSLGQGLEFLIYFQGNSAPDKSGLPSDRFSAERTGGSVSTLTIQRTQQEDSAVYLCASSLGGAGVSGWNIQYFGAGTRLSVL.

The table lists this clone with a few counts. This rearrangement joins TRBV9 to TRBJ1-1; D is perhaps TRBD1 (6 bases). The CDR3 totals 16 residues. The V gene's germline CDR1 is SGDLS and CDR2 YYNGEE. Trimming took off 0 bases at V and 1 base at J, with 13 bases between the two ends. CDR3 sequence reads: CASSVGLNRENTEAFF. DNA of the CDR3: TGTGCCAGCAGCGTAGGTCTTAACAGGGAGAACACTGAAGCTTTCTTT.

The chain uses TRBV30 and TRBJ2-7; maybe TRBD1 (6 bases). Trimming took 3 bases from V and 7 from J, leaving 13 bases between them. The CDR3 has 12 amino acids. Germline CDR1 is GTSNPN and CDR2 is SVGIG (reference sequence). CDR3 sequence reads: CAWRPPGVEQYF. CDR3 in DNA: TGTGCCTGGAGACCCCCAGGGGTAGAGCAGTACTTC. Together with reference TRBV30 and TRBJ2-7, the CDR3 gives the full variable domain: SQTIHQWPATLVQPVGSPLSLECTVEGTSNPNLYWYRQAAGRGLQLLFYSVGIGQISSEVPQNLSASRPQDRQFILSSKKLLLSDSGFYLCAWRPPGVEQYFGPGTRLTVT.

This clone was counted between two and nine times. The J gene is TRBJ2-4, the V gene TRBV4-2, with D possibly being TRBD2 (6 bases). Germline assignment: CDR1 LGHNA and CDR2 YNFKEQ. The CDR3 is 13 residues long. V was clipped by 6 bases and J by 5 bases, with 11 bases between them. CDR3 coding DNA: TGTGCCAGCAGTAGGGACTCCCAAAACATTCAGTACTTC. Translating it yields CASSRDSQNIQYF.

This clone was counted between two and nine times. The V call is TRBV9, the J call TRBJ2-2; TRBD2 agrees at 11 bases. From germline, CDR1 is SGDLS and CDR2 YYNGEE. The CDR3 has 15 residues. Unmatched junction bases numbered 3, after V lost 3 bases and J lost 5 bases. CDR3 in DNA: TGTGCCAGCAGCGCCCGGACTAGCGGGACCGGGGAGCTGTTTTTT. Translation: CASSARTSGTGELFF.

The chain links TRBV19 to TRBJ2-1; possibly TRBD2 for D (6 bases). The CDR3 is 13 residues long. Trimming cost V 7 bases and J 2 bases, with 9 bases left between them. Germline values: CDR1 LNHDA, CDR2 SQIVND (reference sequence). Written as DNA, the CDR3 is TGTGCCAGTAACGCGGGGACCTACAATGAGCAGTTCTTC. Translation gives CASNAGTYNEQFF.